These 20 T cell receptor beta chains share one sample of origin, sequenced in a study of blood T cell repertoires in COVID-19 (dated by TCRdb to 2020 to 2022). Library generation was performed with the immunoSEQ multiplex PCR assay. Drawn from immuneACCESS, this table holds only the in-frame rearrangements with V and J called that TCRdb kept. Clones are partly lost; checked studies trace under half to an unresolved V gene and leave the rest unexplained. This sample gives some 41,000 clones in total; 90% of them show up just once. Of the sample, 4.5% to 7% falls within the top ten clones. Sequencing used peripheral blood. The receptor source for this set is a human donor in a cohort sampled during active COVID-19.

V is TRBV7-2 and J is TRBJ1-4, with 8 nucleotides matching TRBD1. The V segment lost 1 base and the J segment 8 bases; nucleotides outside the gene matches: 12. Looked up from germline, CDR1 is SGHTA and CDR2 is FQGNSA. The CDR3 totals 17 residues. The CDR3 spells CASSLVFGQGAGEKLFF. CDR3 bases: TGTGCCAGCAGCTTAGTTTTCGGCCAGGGGGCGGGGGAAAAACTGTTTTTT.

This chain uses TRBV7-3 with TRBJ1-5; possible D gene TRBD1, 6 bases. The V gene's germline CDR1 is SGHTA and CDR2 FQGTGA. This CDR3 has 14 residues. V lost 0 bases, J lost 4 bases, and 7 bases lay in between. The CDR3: CASSLTQGNQPQHF. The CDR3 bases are TGTGCCAGCAGCTTAACGCAGGGGAATCAGCCCCAGCATTTT. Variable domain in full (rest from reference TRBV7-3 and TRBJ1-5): GAGVSQTPSNKVTEKGKYVELRCDPISGHTALYWYRQSLGQGPEFLIYFQGTGAADDSGLPNDRFFAVRPEGSVSTLKIQRTERGDSAVYLCASSLTQGNQPQHFGDGTRLSIL.

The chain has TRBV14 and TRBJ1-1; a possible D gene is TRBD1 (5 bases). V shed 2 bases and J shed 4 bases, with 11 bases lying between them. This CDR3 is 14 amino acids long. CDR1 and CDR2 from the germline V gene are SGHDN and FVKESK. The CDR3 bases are TGTGCCAGCAGCCAATTAGCGGGGGGCACTGAAGCTTTCTTT. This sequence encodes CASSQLAGGTEAFF. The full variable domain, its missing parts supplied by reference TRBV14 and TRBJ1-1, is EAGVTQFPSHSVIEKGQTVTLRCDPISGHDNLYWYRRVMGKEIKFLLHFVKESKQDESGMPNNRFLAERTGGTYSTLKVQPAELEDSGVYFCASSQLAGGTEAFFGQGTRLTVV.

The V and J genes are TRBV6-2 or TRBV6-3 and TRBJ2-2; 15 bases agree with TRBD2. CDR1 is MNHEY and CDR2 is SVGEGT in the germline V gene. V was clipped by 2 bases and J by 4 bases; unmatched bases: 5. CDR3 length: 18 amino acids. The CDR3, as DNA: TGTGCCAGCAGTTACCGGACTAGCGGGAGGGGACTCACCGGGGAGCTGTTTTTT. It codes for CASSYRTSGRGLTGELFF.

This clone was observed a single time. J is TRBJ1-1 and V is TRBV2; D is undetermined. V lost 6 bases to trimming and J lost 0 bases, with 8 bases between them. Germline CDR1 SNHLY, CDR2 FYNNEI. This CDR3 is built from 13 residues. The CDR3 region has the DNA TGTGCCAGCAGCGATGACATGAACACTGAAGCTTTCTTT. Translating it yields CASSDDMNTEAFF. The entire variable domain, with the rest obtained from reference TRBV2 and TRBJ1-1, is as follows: EPEVTQTPSHQVTQMGQEVILRCVPISNHLYFYWYRQILGQKVEFLVSFYNNEISEKSEIFDDQFSVERPDGSNFTLKIRSTKLEDSAMYFCASSDDMNTEAFFGQGTRLTVV.

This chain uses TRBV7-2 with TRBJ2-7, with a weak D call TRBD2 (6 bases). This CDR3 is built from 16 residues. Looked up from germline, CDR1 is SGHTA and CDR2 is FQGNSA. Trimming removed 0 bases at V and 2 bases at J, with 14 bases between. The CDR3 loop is CASSLAGPGVPYEQYF. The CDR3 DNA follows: TGTGCCAGCAGCTTAGCGGGGCCGGGGGTGCCCTACGAGCAGTACTTC. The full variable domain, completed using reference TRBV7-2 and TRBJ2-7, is GAGVSQSPSNKVTEKGKDVELRCDPISGHTALYWYRQSLGQGLEFLIYFQGNSAPDKSGLPSDRFSAERTGGSVSTLTIQRTQQEDSAVYLCASSLAGPGVPYEQYFGPGTRLTVT.

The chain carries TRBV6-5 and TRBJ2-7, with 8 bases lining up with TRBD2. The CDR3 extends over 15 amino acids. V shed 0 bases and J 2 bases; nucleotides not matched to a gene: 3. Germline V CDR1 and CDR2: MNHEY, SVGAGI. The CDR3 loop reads CASSYSLRGAYEQYF. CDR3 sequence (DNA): TGTGCCAGCAGTTACTCCTTGCGGGGGGCCTACGAGCAGTACTTC.

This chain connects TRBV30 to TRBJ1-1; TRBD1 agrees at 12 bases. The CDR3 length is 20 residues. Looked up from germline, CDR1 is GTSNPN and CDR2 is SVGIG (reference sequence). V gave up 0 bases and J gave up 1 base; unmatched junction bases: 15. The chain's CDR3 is CAWSVRGIRDRGRGNTEAFF. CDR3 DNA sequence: TGTGCCTGGAGTGTACGGGGCATCCGGGACAGGGGGCGGGGGAACACTGAAGCTTTCTTT.

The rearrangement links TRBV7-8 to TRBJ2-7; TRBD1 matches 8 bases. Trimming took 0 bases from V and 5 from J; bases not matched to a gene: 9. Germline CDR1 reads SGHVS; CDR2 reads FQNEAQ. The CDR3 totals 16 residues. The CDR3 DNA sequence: TGTGCCAGCAGCTTAGCGGGTGACAGGGGAGCCGACGAGCAGTACTTC. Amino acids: CASSLAGDRGADEQYF. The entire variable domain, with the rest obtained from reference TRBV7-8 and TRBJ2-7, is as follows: GAGVSQSPRYKVAKRGQDVALRCDPISGHVSLFWYQQALGQGPEFLTYFQNEAQLDKSGLPSDRFFAERPEGSVSTLKIQRTQQEDSAVYLCASSLAGDRGADEQYFGPGTRLTVT.

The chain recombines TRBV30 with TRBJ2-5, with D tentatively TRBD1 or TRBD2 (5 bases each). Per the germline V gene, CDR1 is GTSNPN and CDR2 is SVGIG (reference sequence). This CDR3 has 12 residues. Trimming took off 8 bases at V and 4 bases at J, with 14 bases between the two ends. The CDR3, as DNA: TGTGCCAGGGGACGTGCCGGAGAGACCCAGTACTTC. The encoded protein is CARGRAGETQYF.

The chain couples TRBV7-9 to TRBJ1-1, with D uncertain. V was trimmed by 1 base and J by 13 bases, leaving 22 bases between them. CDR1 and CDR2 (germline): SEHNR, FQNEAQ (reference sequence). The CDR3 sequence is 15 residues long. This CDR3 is CASSLVLLDPLLGFF. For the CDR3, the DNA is TGTGCCAGCAGCTTAGTGTTGTTAGATCCACTATTGGGTTTCTTT.

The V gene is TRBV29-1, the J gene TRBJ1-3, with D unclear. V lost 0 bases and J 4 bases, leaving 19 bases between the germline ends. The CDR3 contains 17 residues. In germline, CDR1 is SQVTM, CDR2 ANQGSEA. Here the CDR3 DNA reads TGCAGCGTTGAAGATCTCGCAAGCCCGAAAAAGGGAAACACCATATATTTT. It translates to CSVEDLASPKKGNTIYF.

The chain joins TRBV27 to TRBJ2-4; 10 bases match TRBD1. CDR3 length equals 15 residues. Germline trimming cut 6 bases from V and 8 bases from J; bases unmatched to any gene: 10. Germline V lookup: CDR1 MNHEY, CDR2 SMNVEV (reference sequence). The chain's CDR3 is CASRRTGGQLDIQYF. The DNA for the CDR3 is TGTGCCAGCAGACGGACAGGGGGGCAGTTGGACATTCAGTACTTC.

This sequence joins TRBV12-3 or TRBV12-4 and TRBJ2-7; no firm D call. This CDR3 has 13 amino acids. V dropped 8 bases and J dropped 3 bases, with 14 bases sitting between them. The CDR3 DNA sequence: TGTGCCAGCGGGCGACCGGCGAACTACGAGCAGTACTTC. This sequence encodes CASGRPANYEQYF.

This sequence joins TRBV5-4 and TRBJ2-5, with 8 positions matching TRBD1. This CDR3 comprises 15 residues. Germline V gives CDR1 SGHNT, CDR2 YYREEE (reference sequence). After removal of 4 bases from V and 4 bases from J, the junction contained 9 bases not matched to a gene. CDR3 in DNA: TGTGCCAGCAGCCTTTCCGGACAGGGAAGAGAGACCCAGTACTTC. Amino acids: CASSLSGQGRETQYF.

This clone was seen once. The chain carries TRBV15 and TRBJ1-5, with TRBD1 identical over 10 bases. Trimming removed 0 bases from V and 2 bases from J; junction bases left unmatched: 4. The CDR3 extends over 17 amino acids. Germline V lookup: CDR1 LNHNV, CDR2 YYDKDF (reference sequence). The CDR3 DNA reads TGTGCCACCAGCAGAGAGGGACAGGGGTTCGGCAATCAGCCCCAGCATTTT. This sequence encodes CATSREGQGFGNQPQHF.

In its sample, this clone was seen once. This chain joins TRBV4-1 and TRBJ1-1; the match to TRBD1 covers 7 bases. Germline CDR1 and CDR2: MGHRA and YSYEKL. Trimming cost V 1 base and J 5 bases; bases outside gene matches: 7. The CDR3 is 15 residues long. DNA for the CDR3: TGCGCCAGCAGCCAAGGACCCCGACAGGGTACTGAAGCTTTCTTT. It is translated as CASSQGPRQGTEAFF.

This chain's CDR3 is CASSLLTGNSYNEQFF. The DNA for the CDR3 is TGTGCCAGCAGTTTACTTACAGGTAACTCCTACAATGAGCAGTTCTTC. V usage is TRBV27 and J usage is TRBJ2-1; D perhaps matches TRBD1 (5 bases). CDR1 is MNHEY, CDR2 SMNVEV, per germline (reference sequence). The germline V and J ends were trimmed by 2 bases and 0 bases, with 11 bases remaining between them. This CDR3 contains 16 residues.

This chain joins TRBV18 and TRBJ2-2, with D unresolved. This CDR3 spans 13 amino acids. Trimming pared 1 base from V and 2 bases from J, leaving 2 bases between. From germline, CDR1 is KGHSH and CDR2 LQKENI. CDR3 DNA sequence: TGTGCCAGCTCACCACTAAACACCGGGGAGCTGTTTTTT. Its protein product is CASSPLNTGELFF.

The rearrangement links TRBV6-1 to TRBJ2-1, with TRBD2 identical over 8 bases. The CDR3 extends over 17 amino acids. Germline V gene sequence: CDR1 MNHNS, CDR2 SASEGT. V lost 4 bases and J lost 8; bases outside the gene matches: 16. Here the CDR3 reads CASSAAVSGAPRDEQFF. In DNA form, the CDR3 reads TGTGCCAGCAGTGCAGCGGTTAGCGGGGCTCCTCGGGATGAGCAGTTCTTC.